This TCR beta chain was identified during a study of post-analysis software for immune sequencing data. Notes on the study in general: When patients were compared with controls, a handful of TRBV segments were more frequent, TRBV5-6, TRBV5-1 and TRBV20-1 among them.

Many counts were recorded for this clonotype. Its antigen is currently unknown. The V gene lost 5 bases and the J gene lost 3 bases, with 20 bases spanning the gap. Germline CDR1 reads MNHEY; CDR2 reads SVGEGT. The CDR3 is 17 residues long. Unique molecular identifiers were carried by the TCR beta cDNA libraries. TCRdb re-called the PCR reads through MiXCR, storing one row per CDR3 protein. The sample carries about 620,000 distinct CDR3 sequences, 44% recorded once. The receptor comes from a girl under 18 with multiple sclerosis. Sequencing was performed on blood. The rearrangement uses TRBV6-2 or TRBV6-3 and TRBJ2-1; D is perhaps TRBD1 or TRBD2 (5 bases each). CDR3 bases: TGTGCCAGCAGTCAGAGACCCTCCGGGACCCGCTACAATGAGCAGTTCTTC. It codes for CASSQRPSGTRYNEQFF.